This T cell receptor (beta chain) is drawn from a study of cytomegalovirus exposure and HLA in healthy donors. In the PCR, 60 Vbeta and 13 Jbeta primers were used. TCRdb's table, derived via immunoSEQ multiplex PCR, lists solely in-frame clones and lacks some. The sample contains 90,000 to 150,000 clones, 77% of which appear only once. Unmatched junction bases numbered 8, after V lost 5 bases and J lost 3 bases. In germline, CDR1 is SGHDT, CDR2 YYEEEE. The CDR3 spans 14 residues. This receptor was identified in a man between 18 and 35 years old in good health and CMV-seropositive. The specimen sequenced was PBMCs. The chain combines TRBV5-6 with TRBJ2-7, with 7 positions matching TRBD2. The CDR3 bases are TGTGCCAGCAGATGGGGGGGGAACTACTACGAGCAGTACTTC. It is translated as CASRWGGNYYEQYF.